This T cell receptor beta chain was identified during a study of memory CD4+ T cells and cytomegalovirus serostatus (dated by TCRdb to about 2019). Background for the entire study: The roughly 35 healthy Belgian adults in the cohort included 9 who were CMV seropositive and about 24 who were CMV seronegative. To replicate a published TCR-based CMV serostatus classifier, the study sequenced CD4+ memory TCRbeta repertoires from a Belgian cohort whose cytomegalovirus serostatus was known.

Single viable CD3+CD4+CD8-CD45RO+ cells were sorted as memory CD4+ T cells on a FACSAria II. CMV serostatus was determined using a Roche Elecsys assay that detects serum IgG against CMV pp150, pp28, p38 and p52. After thawing, total CD4+ T cells were enriched by positive selection with CD4 magnetic microbeads. The samples came from a different study that was designed specifically to examine the CD4+ T cell memory repertoire. Peripheral blood mononuclear cells were isolated and cryopreserved according to standard operating procedures, and serum was kept at -80 degrees C. CD3-PerCP (BW264/56), CD4-APC (RPA-T4), CD45RO-PE (UCHT1) and CD8-Pacific Orange (3B5) antibodies were used for staining, and non-viable cells were excluded with Sytox blue. What the authors observed across the whole study: The results were interpreted as suggesting that the CMV-associated TCR signature is largely present in the CD4+ memory repertoire. On the Belgian cohort, the classifier built on the original framework reached a median bootstrapped AUC of approximately 0.95, with a 95% CI of 0.76-1.00. Of 164 previously reported CMV-associated TCRbeta sequences, 60 to 85 appeared in the CD4+ memory repertoires, each in one to five individuals. CMV serostatus prediction reached a median bootstrapped AUC of roughly 0.96 with the original framework and just under 0.93 with a US-trained random forest. Only CD4+CD45RO+ memory cells were sequenced, in contrast to the original study, in which naive and memory CD4+ and CD8+ populations were covered.

The CDR1 and CDR2 encoded by the germline V gene are SGHDT and YYEEEE. The germline ends are 13 bases apart after V is trimmed by 0 bases and J by 6 bases. The CDR3 contains 14 residues, cysteine and phenylalanine counted. Only the CDR3 region is kept as DNA, spanning 42 bases read in frame from base 1. Genomic DNA was extracted from sorted cells with the Quick-DNA Microprep Kit. TCRbeta DNA was amplified with the immunoSEQ hsTCRbeta kit following the manufacturer's protocol. TCRbeta libraries were sequenced on an Illumina MiSeq instrument. The original pipeline was this. After out-of-frame sequences were removed, 2 million to 2.5 million distinct TCRbeta sequences remained, averaging approximately 72,000 per individual. Each individual was scored according to the count of 164 previously reported CMV-associated TCRbeta sequences and the total productive distinct TCRbeta count. A beta-binomial model was reimplemented in Python, and scikit-learn random forests with default parameters were trained on data from the US cohort. Classifier performance on the Belgian cohort was reported as the median AUC with percentile confidence intervals calculated over 10,000 bootstrap iterations. TCRdb provides this immuneACCESS table in a form limited to in-frame rearrangements. Some clones are lacking; in checked studies, under half of them reflect an unresolved V gene, and why the rest are absent is not known. The V and J calls and clone size were taken over from that table, and D and trimming were inferred from the DNA. This sample holds 55,000 to 65,000 clones; about 81% were observed only once. Of the sample, about 1% falls within the top ten clones.

As regards this clone: The antigen this receptor binds is unknown. Base-call qualities are not available, and no considerably larger clone is one nucleotide away.

Recombination linked TRBV5-6 to TRBJ2-7; D gene: possibly TRBD1, on 6 matching bases. The sample was memory CD4+ T cells from blood. The clonotype comes from an adult in good health and CMV-seronegative. CDR3 region: CASSLEGGRGEQYF. Read as DNA, the sequence is TGTGCCAGCAGCTTGGAAGGAGGCAGGGGCGAGCAGTACTTC.